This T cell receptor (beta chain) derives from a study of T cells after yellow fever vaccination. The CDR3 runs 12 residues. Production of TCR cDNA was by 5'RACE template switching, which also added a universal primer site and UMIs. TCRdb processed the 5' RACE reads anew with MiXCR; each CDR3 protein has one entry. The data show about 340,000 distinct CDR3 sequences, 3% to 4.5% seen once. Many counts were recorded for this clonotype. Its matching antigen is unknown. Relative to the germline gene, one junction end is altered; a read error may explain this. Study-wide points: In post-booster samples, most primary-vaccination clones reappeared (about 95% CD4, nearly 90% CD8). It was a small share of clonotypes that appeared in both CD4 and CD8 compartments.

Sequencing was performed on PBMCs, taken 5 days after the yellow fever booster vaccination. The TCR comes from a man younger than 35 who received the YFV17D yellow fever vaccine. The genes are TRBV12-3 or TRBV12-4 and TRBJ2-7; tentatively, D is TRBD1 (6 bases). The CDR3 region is CASTLQSGTPIF. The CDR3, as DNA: TGTGCCAGCACTCTTCAATCCGGGACACCCATCTTC.